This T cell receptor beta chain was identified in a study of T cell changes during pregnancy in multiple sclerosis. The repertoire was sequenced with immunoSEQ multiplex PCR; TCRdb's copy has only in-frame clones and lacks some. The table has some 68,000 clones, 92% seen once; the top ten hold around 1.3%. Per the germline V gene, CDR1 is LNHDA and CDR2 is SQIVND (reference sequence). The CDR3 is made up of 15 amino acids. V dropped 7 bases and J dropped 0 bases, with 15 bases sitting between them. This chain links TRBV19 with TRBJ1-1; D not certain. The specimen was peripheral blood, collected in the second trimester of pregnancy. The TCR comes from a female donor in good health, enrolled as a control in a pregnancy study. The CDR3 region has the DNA TGTGCCAGTAAGACTCGAGGGATCGTGAACACTGAAGCTTTCTTT. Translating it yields CASKTRGIVNTEAFF.